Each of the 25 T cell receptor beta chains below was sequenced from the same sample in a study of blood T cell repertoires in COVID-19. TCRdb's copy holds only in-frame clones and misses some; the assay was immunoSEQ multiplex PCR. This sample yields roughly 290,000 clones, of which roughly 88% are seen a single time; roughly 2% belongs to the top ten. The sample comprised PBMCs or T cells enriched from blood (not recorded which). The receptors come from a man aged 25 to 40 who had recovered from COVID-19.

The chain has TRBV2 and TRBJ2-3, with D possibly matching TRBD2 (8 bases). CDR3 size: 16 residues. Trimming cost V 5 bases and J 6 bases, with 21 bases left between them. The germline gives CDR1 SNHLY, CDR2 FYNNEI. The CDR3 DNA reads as TGTGCCAGCAGTCGGGAGGGGGCTTTGGGCGGGGATACGCAGTATTTT. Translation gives CASSREGALGGDTQYF. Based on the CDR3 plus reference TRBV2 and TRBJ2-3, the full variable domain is EPEVTQTPSHQVTQMGQEVILRCVPISNHLYFYWYRQILGQKVEFLVSFYNNEISEKSEIFDDQFSVERPDGSNFTLKIRSTKLEDSAMYFCASSREGALGGDTQYFGPGTRLTVL.

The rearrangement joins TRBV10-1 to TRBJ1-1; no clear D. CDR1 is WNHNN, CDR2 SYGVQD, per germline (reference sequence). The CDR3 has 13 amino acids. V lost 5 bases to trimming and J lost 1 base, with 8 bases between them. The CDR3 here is CASSSRSNTEAFF. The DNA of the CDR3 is TGCGCCAGCAGTAGCAGGTCGAACACTGAAGCTTTCTTT.

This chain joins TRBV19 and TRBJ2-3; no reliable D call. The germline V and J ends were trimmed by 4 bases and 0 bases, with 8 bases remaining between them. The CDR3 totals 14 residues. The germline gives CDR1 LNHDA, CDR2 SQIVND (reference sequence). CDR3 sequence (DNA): TGTGCCAGTAGTACCAGGTCGAGCACAGATACGCAGTATTTT. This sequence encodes CASSTRSSTDTQYF.

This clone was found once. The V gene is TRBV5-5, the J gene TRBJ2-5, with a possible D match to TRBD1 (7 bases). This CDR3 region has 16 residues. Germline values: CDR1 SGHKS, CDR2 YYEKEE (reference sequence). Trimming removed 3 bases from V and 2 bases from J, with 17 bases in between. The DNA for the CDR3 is TGTGCCAGCAGCTCAAACCCGACAGGGACTCAAGAGACCCAGTACTTC. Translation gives CASSSNPTGTQETQYF.

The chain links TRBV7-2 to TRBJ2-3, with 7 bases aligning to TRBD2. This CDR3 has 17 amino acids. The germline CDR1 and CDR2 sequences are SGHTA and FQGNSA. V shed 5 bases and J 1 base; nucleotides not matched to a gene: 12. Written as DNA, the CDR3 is TGTGCCAGCAGCCCTTGGGTAAGGGCGGGGGGCACAGATACGCAGTATTTT. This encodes CASSPWVRAGGTDTQYF.

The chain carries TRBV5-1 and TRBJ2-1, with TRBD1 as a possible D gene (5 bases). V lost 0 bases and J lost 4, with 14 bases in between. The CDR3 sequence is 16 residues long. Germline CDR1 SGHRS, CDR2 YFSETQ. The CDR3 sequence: CASSLAYTQGYNEQFF. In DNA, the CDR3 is TGCGCCAGCAGCTTGGCCTACACTCAGGGTTACAATGAGCAGTTCTTC.

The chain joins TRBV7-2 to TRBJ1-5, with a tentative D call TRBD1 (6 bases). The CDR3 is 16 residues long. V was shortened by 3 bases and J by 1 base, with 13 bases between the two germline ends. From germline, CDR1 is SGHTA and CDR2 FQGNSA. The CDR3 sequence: CASSFGGARSNQPQHF. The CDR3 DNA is TGTGCCAGCAGCTTTGGGGGGGCACGGAGCAATCAGCCCCAGCATTTT.

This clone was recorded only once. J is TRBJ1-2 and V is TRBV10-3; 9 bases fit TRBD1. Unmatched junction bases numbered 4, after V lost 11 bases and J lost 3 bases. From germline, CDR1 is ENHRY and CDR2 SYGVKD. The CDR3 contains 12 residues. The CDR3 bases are TGTGCCGTGGGACAGGGTGACTATGGCTACACCTTC. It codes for CAVGQGDYGYTF.

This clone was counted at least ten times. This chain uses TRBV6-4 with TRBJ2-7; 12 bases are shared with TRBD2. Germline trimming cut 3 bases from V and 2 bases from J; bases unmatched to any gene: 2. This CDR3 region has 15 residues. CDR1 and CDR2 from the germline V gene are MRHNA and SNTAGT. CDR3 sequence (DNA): TGTGCCAGCAGTGAACTAGCGGGGGGACCCTACGAGCAGTACTTC. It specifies CASSELAGGPYEQYF.

CDR3 sequence (DNA): TGTGCCAGCAGCTTTGGGATAGCGGGGGTCACCGGGGAGCTGTTTTTT. Translating it yields CASSFGIAGVTGELFF. The chain carries TRBV5-8 and TRBJ2-2; TRBD2 matches 9 bases. Germline CDR1 and CDR2: SGHTS and YDEGEE. Trimming removed 2 bases from V and 4 bases from J; junction bases left unmatched: 6. This CDR3 region has 16 residues.

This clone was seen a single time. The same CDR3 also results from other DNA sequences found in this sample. In DNA form, the CDR3 reads TGCGCCAGCAGCTTGCAGGGCACAGATACGCAGTATTTT. As protein: CASSLQGTDTQYF. The chain uses TRBV5-1 and TRBJ2-3; D call uncertain. The CDR3 loop spans 13 amino acids. Germline-derived CDR1 and CDR2 are SGHRS and YFSETQ. Trimming took off 1 base at V and 1 base at J, with 4 bases between the two ends.

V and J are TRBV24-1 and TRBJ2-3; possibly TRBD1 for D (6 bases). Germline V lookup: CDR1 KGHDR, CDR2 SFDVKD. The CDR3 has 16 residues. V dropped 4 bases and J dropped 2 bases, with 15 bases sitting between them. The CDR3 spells CATSDHRVGVTDTQYF. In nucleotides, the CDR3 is TGTGCCACCAGTGACCACAGGGTGGGGGTCACAGATACGCAGTATTTT.

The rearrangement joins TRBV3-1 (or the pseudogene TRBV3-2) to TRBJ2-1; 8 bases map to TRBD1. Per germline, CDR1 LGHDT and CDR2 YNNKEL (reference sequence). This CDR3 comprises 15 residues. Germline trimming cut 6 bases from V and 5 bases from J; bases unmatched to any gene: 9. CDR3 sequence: CASSDNRGSNNEQFF. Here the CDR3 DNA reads TGTGCCAGCAGTGATAACAGGGGGAGCAACAATGAGCAGTTCTTC.

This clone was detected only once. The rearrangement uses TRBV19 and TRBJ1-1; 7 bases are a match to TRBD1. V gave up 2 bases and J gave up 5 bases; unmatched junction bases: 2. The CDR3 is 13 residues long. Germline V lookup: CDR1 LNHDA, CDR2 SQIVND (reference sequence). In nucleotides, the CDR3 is TGTGCCAGTAGTATACGGGGACAGACTGAAGCTTTCTTT. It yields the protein CASSIRGQTEAFF.

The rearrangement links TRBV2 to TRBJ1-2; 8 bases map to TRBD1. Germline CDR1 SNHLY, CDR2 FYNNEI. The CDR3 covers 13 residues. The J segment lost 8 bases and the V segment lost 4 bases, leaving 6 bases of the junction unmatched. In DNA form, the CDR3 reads TGTGCCAGCAGTGCGGGACAGGAAGCCGGCTACACCTTC. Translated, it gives CASSAGQEAGYTF.

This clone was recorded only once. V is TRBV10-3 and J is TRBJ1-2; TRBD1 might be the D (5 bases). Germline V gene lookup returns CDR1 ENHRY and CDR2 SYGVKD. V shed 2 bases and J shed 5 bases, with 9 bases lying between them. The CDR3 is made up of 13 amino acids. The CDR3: CAISEVRGYGYTF. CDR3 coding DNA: TGTGCCATCAGTGAGGTTAGGGGTTATGGCTACACCTTC.

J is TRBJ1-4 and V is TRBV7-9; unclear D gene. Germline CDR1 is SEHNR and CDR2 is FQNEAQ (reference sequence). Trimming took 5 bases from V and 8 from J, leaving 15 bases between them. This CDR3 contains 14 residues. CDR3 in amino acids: CASSLRGGNEKLFF. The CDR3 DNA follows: TGTGCCAGCAGCCTTCGCGGAGGGAACGAAAAACTGTTTTTT. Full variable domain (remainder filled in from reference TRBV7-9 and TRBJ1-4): DTGVSQNPRHKITKRGQNVTFRCDPISEHNRLYWYRQTLGQGPEFLTYFQNEAQLEKSRLLSDRFSAERPKGSFSTLEIQRTEQGDSAMYLCASSLRGGNEKLFFGSGTQLSVL.

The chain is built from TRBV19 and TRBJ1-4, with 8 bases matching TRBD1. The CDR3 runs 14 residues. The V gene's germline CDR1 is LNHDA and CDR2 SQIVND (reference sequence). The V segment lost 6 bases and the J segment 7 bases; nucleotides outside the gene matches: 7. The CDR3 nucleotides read TGTGCCAGTAGACTGACAGGGGAGCGTGAAAAACTGTTTTTT. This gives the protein CASRLTGEREKLFF.

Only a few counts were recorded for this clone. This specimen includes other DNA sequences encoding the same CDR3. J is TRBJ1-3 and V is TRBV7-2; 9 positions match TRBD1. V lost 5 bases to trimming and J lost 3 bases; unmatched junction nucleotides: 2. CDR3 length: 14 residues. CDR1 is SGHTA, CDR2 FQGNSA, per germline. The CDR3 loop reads CASSPDRGGNTIYF. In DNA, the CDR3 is TGTGCCAGCAGCCCGGACAGGGGTGGAAACACCATATATTTT.

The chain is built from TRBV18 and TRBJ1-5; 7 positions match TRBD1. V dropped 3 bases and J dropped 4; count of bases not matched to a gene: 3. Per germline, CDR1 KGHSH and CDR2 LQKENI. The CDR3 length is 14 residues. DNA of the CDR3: TGTGCCAGCTCACCGGGACAGTCTAATCAGCCCCAGCATTTT. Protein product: CASSPGQSNQPQHF.

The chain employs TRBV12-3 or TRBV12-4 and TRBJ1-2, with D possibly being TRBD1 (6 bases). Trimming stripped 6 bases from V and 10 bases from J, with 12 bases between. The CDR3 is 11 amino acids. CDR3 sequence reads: CASRETGTYTF. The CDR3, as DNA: TGTGCCAGCAGGGAAACAGGGACCTACACCTTC.

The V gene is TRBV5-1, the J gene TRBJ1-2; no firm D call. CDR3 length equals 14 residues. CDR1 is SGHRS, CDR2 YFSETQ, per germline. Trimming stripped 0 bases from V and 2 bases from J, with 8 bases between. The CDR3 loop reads CASSLVTGNYGYTF. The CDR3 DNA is TGCGCCAGCAGCTTGGTCACCGGGAACTATGGCTACACCTTC.

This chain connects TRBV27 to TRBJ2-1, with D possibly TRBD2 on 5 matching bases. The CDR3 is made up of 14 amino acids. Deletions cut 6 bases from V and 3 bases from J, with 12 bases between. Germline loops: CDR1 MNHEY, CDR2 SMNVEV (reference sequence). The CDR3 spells CASRGSGYYNEQFF. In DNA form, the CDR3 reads TGTGCCAGCAGGGGGTCGGGATACTACAATGAGCAGTTCTTC.

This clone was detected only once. CDR3 in DNA: TGCGCCAGCAGCTCCAGGGACTCCGGGGACGAGCAGTACTTC. Translating gives CASSSRDSGDEQYF. V usage is TRBV5-1 and J usage is TRBJ2-7; a weak D match, TRBD2 (6 bases). CDR3 length equals 14 residues. Deletions cut 3 bases from V and 5 bases from J, with 15 bases between. Germline CDR1 and CDR2: SGHRS and YFSETQ.

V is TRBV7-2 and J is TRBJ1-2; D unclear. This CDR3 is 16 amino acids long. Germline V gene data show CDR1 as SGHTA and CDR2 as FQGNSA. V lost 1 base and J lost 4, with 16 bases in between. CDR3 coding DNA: TGTGCCAGCAGCTTAGGGATGGTCCGGGGAACCTATGGCTACACCTTC. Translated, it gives CASSLGMVRGTYGYTF.